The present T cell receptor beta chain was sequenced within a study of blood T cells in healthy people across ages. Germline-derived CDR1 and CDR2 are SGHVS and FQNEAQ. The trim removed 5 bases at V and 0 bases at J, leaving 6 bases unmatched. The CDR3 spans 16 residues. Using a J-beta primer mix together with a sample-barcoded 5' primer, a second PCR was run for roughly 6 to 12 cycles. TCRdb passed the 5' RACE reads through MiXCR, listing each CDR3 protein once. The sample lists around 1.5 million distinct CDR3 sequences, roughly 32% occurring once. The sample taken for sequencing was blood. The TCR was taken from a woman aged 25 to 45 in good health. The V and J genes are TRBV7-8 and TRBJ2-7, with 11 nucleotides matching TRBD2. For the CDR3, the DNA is TGTGCCAGCAGCAAAACGACTAGCGGGGCCTCCTACGAGCAGTACTTC. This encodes CASSKTTSGASYEQYF.